These 32 T cell receptor beta chains originate from one sample sequenced in a study of vaccination and CD4 T cells after COVID-19. Treatment in this sample: approximately nine-day PBMC culture with coronavirus spike peptide pools or control peptides (ViraFEST assay). Cultured CD4+ T-cell DNA underwent Oncomine TCR Beta short-read sequencing. TCRdb processed the PCR reads anew with MiXCR; each CDR3 protein has one entry. Among around 11,000 distinct CDR3 sequences, 70% to 85% were seen once, and the ten largest hold 15% to 20%. Which antigens these TCRs recognize remains unknown. Input material: CD4+ T cells from blood, cultured in vitro. All receptors come from a human donor who had recovered from COVID-19.

This chain connects TRBV6-1 to TRBJ1-6; 9 positions agree with TRBD1. This CDR3 has 14 residues. In germline, CDR1 is MNHNS, CDR2 SASEGT. V lost 6 bases and J lost 10; bases outside the gene matches: 7. The CDR3 sequence is CASSRDRDYSPLHF. DNA for the CDR3: TGTGCCAGCAGCCGGGACAGGGATTACTCACCCCTCCACTTT.

The sample holds a few counts of this clonotype. This chain joins TRBV28 and TRBJ1-6; 9 positions agree with TRBD1. CDR1 MDHEN and CDR2 SYDVKM come from the germline V gene. V lost 3 bases, J lost 7 bases, and 4 bases stayed unmatched. The CDR3 has 15 residues. This chain's CDR3 is CASSLGDRDNSPLHF. The CDR3 nucleotides read TGTGCCAGCAGTTTGGGGGACAGGGACAATTCACCCCTCCACTTT.

The genes are TRBV6-2 or TRBV6-3 and TRBJ1-5, with D perhaps TRBD1 (5 bases). Germline V gene sequence: CDR1 MNHEY, CDR2 SVGEGT. V was clipped by 3 bases and J by 4 bases, with 10 bases between them. The length of the CDR3 is 14 residues. CDR3 nucleotides: TGTGCCAGCAGTTATGGGACCCCTAATCAGCCCCAGCATTTT. It codes for CASSYGTPNQPQHF.

This chain connects TRBV19 to TRBJ2-4, with 7 bases that match TRBD2. Germline CDR1 and CDR2: LNHDA and SQIVND (reference sequence). CDR3 length: 16 residues. V lost 5 bases and J lost 0; bases outside the gene matches: 7. The CDR3 reads CASSRRGDLAKNIQYF. In nucleotides, the CDR3 is TGTGCCAGTAGTCGCCGGGGGGACCTAGCCAAAAACATTCAGTACTTC.

CDR3 in DNA: TGTGCCAGCACCCCGACCGGGACAGGGACCACAGATACGCAGTATTTT. Protein product: CASTPTGTGTTDTQYF. V and J are TRBV27 and TRBJ2-3; 9 bases match TRBD1. Losses at the gene ends were 7 bases for V and 2 bases for J; bases not matched to a gene: 10. CDR1 and CDR2 (germline): MNHEY, SMNVEV (reference sequence). There are 16 residues in the CDR3.

The chain is built from TRBV21-1 and TRBJ1-1. TRBV21-1 represents a pseudogene. The CDR3 is 14 residues long. The CDR3 DNA reads TGTGCCAGCAGCAATGAAAGGCTAGGGACTGAAGCTTTCTTT. Protein product: CASSNERLGTEAFF.

This sequence joins TRBV20-1 and TRBJ2-1, with 7 bases that match TRBD2. Germline CDR1 DFQATT, CDR2 SNEGSKA (reference sequence). The CDR3 is 14 residues long. Trimming removed 5 bases from V and 7 bases from J; junction bases left unmatched: 11. CDR3 in DNA: TGCAGTGCTCTACTCTCGCGGGAGTTAAATGAGCAGTTCTTC. Encoded protein: CSALLSRELNEQFF.

V and J are TRBV7-3 and TRBJ1-6; D is uncertain. The CDR3 covers 15 residues. The ends were cut back, 5 bases at V and 7 bases at J, with 15 bases in the middle. Germline-derived CDR1 and CDR2 are SGHTA and FQGTGA. CDR3 sequence: CASSPVGGGNSPLHF. The CDR3 coding sequence is TGTGCCAGCAGCCCTGTAGGAGGCGGGAATTCACCCCTCCACTTT.

The chain combines TRBV7-2 with TRBJ1-5, with unresolved D. The CDR3 spans 12 residues. In germline, CDR1 is SGHTA, CDR2 FQGNSA. V lost 3 bases and J lost 7, with 7 bases in between. The CDR3 DNA reads TGTGCCAGCAGCTTGCGTGGCCAGCCCCAGCATTTT. Translated: CASSLRGQPQHF.

The V and J genes are TRBV24-1 and TRBJ1-5, with 7 bases aligning to TRBD1. This CDR3 is 15 amino acids long. Germline-derived CDR1 and CDR2 are KGHDR and SFDVKD. V lost 6 bases and J lost 4; bases outside the gene matches: 8. Written as DNA, the CDR3 is TGTGCCACCAGTAACAGGGGAGGGGGAAATCAGCCCCAGCATTTT. It translates to CATSNRGGGNQPQHF.

This clonotype was recorded a few times. The chain employs TRBV6-2 or TRBV6-3 and TRBJ2-5; D unclear. The V gene lost 5 bases and the J gene lost 4 bases, with 5 bases spanning the gap. This CDR3 has 11 amino acids. CDR1 is MNHEY, CDR2 SVGEGT, per germline. The CDR3 DNA follows: TGTGCCAGCAGTGCCCTAGAGACCCAGTACTTC. Translated, it gives CASSALETQYF.

This chain joins TRBV12-5 and TRBJ2-2; no clear D. The CDR3 consists of 14 residues. Germline-derived CDR1 and CDR2 are LGHNT and FRNRAP. Trimming removed 0 bases at V and 6 bases at J, with 8 bases between. CDR3 in amino acids: CASGLVPFPGELFF. As DNA, the CDR3 is TGTGCTAGTGGTTTGGTACCTTTCCCCGGGGAGCTGTTTTTT.

This sequence joins TRBV7-7 and TRBJ2-3; D is perhaps TRBD1 (6 bases). Trimming shortened V by 2 bases and J by 4 bases, and 13 bases separated the two germline ends. The CDR3 loop spans 15 amino acids. CDR1 SSHAT and CDR2 FNYEAQ come from the germline V gene (reference sequence). The CDR3 loop reads CASSLSGALADTQYF. CDR3 nucleotides: TGTGCCAGCAGCTTATCAGGGGCCCTCGCAGATACGCAGTATTTT.

The chain recombines TRBV20-1 with TRBJ2-5, with 11 bases matching TRBD2. Germline V gene data show CDR1 as DFQATT and CDR2 as SNEGSKA (reference sequence). J gave up 5 bases and V 5 bases, and 4 bases lay outside the gene matches. This CDR3 is 13 amino acids long. The CDR3 region has the DNA TGCAGTGCTCCACTAGCGGGAGAGGAGACCCAGTACTTC. It codes for CSAPLAGEETQYF.

The V call is TRBV19, the J call TRBJ2-3; D remains ambiguous. Germline-derived CDR1 and CDR2 are LNHDA and SQIVND (reference sequence). The CDR3 length is 11 residues. The V gene lost 5 bases and the J gene lost 4 bases, with 4 bases spanning the gap. CDR3 coding DNA: TGTGCCAGTAGTTCCCCAGATACGCAGTATTTT. Translation gives CASSSPDTQYF.

The chain combines TRBV6-1 with TRBJ1-6; 7 bases are shared with TRBD1. The CDR3 loop spans 16 amino acids. The germline gives CDR1 MNHNS, CDR2 SASEGT. After removal of 8 bases from V and 0 bases from J, the junction contained 7 bases not matched to a gene. CDR3 region: CASRAGGSSYNSPLHF. CDR3 DNA sequence: TGTGCCAGCCGGGCAGGGGGAAGCTCCTATAATTCACCCCTCCACTTT.

This chain uses TRBV20-1 with TRBJ1-2, with unresolved D. V was cut by 3 bases and J by 1 base, with 15 bases left in between. The CDR3 covers 15 residues. Germline lookup yields CDR1 DFQATT and CDR2 SNEGSKA (reference sequence). CDR3 sequence reads: CSASAGRGGNYGYTF. DNA for the CDR3: TGCAGTGCTAGTGCCGGGCGGGGAGGTAACTATGGCTACACCTTC.

The chain combines TRBV7-2 with TRBJ1-1; 8 bases align to TRBD1. In germline, CDR1 is SGHTA, CDR2 FQGNSA. The CDR3 covers 13 residues. V was clipped by 5 bases and J by 3 bases; unmatched bases: 2. CDR3: CASSRQGYTEAFF. In DNA form, the CDR3 reads TGTGCCAGCAGCAGACAGGGGTACACTGAAGCTTTCTTT.

The chain couples TRBV6-5 to TRBJ1-1; D unclear. This CDR3 has 15 residues. CDR1 is MNHEY and CDR2 is SVGAGI in the germline V gene. Trimming removed 0 bases from V and 0 bases from J, with 8 bases in between. The CDR3 sequence: CASSYSRGVNTEAFF. CDR3 in DNA: TGTGCCAGCAGTTACTCTCGCGGGGTGAACACTGAAGCTTTCTTT.

The rearrangement uses TRBV6-2 or TRBV6-3 and TRBJ2-5, with TRBD2 matching 14 bases. Germline assignment: CDR1 MNHEY and CDR2 SVGEGT. The V segment lost 7 bases and the J segment 4 bases; nucleotides outside the gene matches: 2. CDR3 length equals 14 residues. For the CDR3, the DNA is TGTGCCAGCAAAGGACTAGCGGGAGGAGAGACCCAGTACTTC. Residues: CASKGLAGGETQYF.

The genes are TRBV20-1 and TRBJ1-4; 7 bases agree with TRBD1. Trimming at V came to 1 base and at J to 5 bases, leaving 4 bases not matched to a gene. CDR1 and CDR2 from the germline V gene are DFQATT and SNEGSKA (reference sequence). This CDR3 is built from 14 residues. The CDR3 DNA follows: TGCAGTGCTAGAGCGGGACAGCCAAATGAAAAACTGTTTTTT. It is translated as CSARAGQPNEKLFF.

V is TRBV11-2 and J is TRBJ1-6; D is perhaps TRBD1 (5 bases). V shed 5 bases and J shed 5 bases, with 13 bases lying between them. The germline CDR1 and CDR2 sequences are SGHAT and FQNNGV. The CDR3 runs to 15 residues. CDR3 in DNA: TGTGCCAGCAGCCGTACGGGACTCGATAATTCACCCCTCCACTTT. Translated: CASSRTGLDNSPLHF.

The CDR3 bases are TGTGCCTGGAGTAGAAGCGGGAGGTTGTGGGAGACCCAGTACTTC. This encodes CAWSRSGRLWETQYF. V usage is TRBV30 and J usage is TRBJ2-7; 9 bases agree with TRBD2. The closer fit of TRBJ2-5 to the DNA end suggests the J call may be wrong. Germline assignment: CDR1 GTSNPN and CDR2 SVGIG (reference sequence). CDR3 length equals 15 residues.

The rearrangement uses TRBV20-1 and TRBJ2-3; possible D gene TRBD2, 6 bases. The CDR3 has 13 residues. V was cut by 6 bases and J by 0 bases, with 10 bases left in between. Germline lookup yields CDR1 DFQATT and CDR2 SNEGSKA (reference sequence). CDR3 sequence reads: CSAPGTSTDTQYF. The CDR3 bases are TGCAGTGCGCCTGGGACTAGCACAGATACGCAGTATTTT.

This chain connects TRBV6-5 to TRBJ2-2; D gene ambiguous. Trimming took off 2 bases at V and 4 bases at J, with 11 bases between the two ends. Germline-derived CDR1 and CDR2 are MNHEY and SVGAGI. The CDR3 consists of 15 residues. CDR3: CASSYQWAATGELFF. In DNA form, the CDR3 reads TGTGCCAGCAGTTACCAATGGGCCGCCACCGGGGAGCTGTTTTTT.

The chain carries TRBV6-5 and TRBJ2-5; tentatively, D is TRBD2 (6 bases). The CDR3 spans 14 residues. The germline V and J ends were trimmed by 3 bases and 5 bases, with 13 bases remaining between them. Germline loops: CDR1 MNHEY, CDR2 SVGAGI. This chain's CDR3 is CASSYGAGRETQYF. CDR3 nucleotides: TGTGCCAGCAGTTATGGGGCAGGGAGGGAGACCCAGTACTTC.

The chain combines TRBV20-1 with TRBJ1-2; D is uncertain. V lost 3 bases and J 4 bases, leaving 18 bases between the germline ends. The CDR3 sequence is 15 residues long. Looked up from germline, CDR1 is DFQATT and CDR2 is SNEGSKA (reference sequence). The CDR3 region has the DNA TGCAGTGCTAGTCTCCGACCGTCCGTCAGCTATGGCTACACCTTC. This codes for CSASLRPSVSYGYTF.

V gene TRBV20-1 combines with J gene TRBJ1-3; D unresolved. The CDR3 loop spans 14 amino acids. The V gene lost 6 bases and the J gene lost 4 bases, with 16 bases spanning the gap. CDR1 is DFQATT and CDR2 is SNEGSKA in the germline V gene (reference sequence). The CDR3 DNA is TGCAGTGCCCACCAGATAGGGTACGGAAACACCATATATTTT. It codes for CSAHQIGYGNTIYF.

The V gene is TRBV20-1, the J gene TRBJ2-2; 8 bases are a match to TRBD2. The CDR3 is 14 residues long. Germline values: CDR1 DFQATT, CDR2 SNEGSKA (reference sequence). V gave up 3 bases and J gave up 7 bases; unmatched junction bases: 7. CDR3 residues: CSASGRAYVGELFF. The CDR3 DNA is TGCAGTGCTAGCGGGAGGGCCTACGTCGGGGAGCTGTTTTTT.

The chain uses TRBV20-1 and TRBJ1-5, with no clear D. CDR3 size: 13 residues. CDR1 and CDR2 (germline): DFQATT, SNEGSKA (reference sequence). V lost 0 bases to trimming and J lost 7 bases, with 10 bases between them. CDR3 in amino acids: CSARDPQRQPQHF. DNA for the CDR3: TGCAGTGCTAGAGATCCCCAACGGCAGCCCCAGCATTTT.

The chain carries TRBV6-1 and TRBJ2-2, with D unclear. Germline lookup yields CDR1 MNHNS and CDR2 SASEGT. The CDR3 has 12 residues. With 7 bases removed from V and 2 bases from J, the gap between germline ends came to 5 bases. For the CDR3, the DNA is TGTGCCAGCAACGGAAACACCGGGGAGCTGTTTTTT. Residues: CASNGNTGELFF.

This clonotype has just one count. This chain connects TRBV20-1 to TRBJ2-1, with 7 bases aligning to TRBD2. This CDR3 contains 15 residues. The germline CDR1 and CDR2 sequences are DFQATT and SNEGSKA (reference sequence). V shed 7 bases, J shed 6 bases, and the junction held 15 bases outside the gene matches. In DNA, the CDR3 is TGCAGTGGGACTAGTTTTTCATATCTCGGCAATGAGCAGTTCTTC. This sequence encodes CSGTSFSYLGNEQFF.